This T cell receptor (beta chain) was sequenced in a study of blood T cells in healthy people across ages. Study information: Template switching captured about one barcoded beta molecule per two T cells.

A J-beta primer mix and a sample-barcoded 5' primer were used in a second PCR of about 6 to 12 cycles. TCRdb re-analysed the 5' RACE reads in MiXCR, keeping a single row per CDR3 protein. In the table there are about a million distinct CDR3 sequences, roughly 47% of which are singletons. Trimming at V came to 4 bases and at J to 12 bases, leaving 7 bases not matched to a gene. This CDR3 region has 13 residues. CDR1 SGHDN and CDR2 FVKESK come from the germline V gene. Regarding the study as a whole: In older individuals, TCR beta diversity per million T cells was lower, falling roughly linearly with age.

Per-sample yields of isolated PBMCs were at least 6 million. Comments on this clonotype: What it binds is unknown.

Sequenced material: blood. The receptor's source is a woman aged 60 to 75 in good health. J is TRBJ1-4 and V is TRBV14; the match to TRBD1 covers 8 bases. The CDR3 spells CASSRQTGGELFF. For the CDR3, the DNA is TGTGCCAGCAGCCGTCAAACAGGGGGTGAACTGTTTTTT.